The 10 T cell receptor beta chains given below trace back to one sample, sequenced in a study of blood T cell repertoires in COVID-19 (dated by TCRdb to 2019 to 2021). The library was built by means of the immunoSEQ multiplex PCR assay. TCRdb took over this immuneACCESS table, retaining in-frame rearrangements with V and J assigned. Such tables are incomplete; in checked studies, under half of the missing clones stem from an unresolved V gene, and the remainder is unexplained. Across this sample there are about 98,000 clones, with about 83% seen only once. The ten top clones hold about 10% of the sample. The sequenced material came from peripheral blood. These receptors came from a man between 40 and 49 years old with active or convalescent COVID-19.

This chain connects TRBV29-1 to TRBJ2-6; no clear D gene. CDR3 length: 15 amino acids. Trimming took off 4 bases at V and 0 bases at J, with 10 bases between the two ends. Per germline, CDR1 SQVTM and CDR2 ANQGSEA. The CDR3 reads CSVGMGASGANVLTF. In DNA, the CDR3 is TGCAGCGTTGGGATGGGCGCCTCTGGGGCCAACGTCCTGACTTTC.

The DNA of the CDR3 is TGTGCCATCACTACCGGGACAACCTCCTACGAGCAGTACTTC. It codes for CAITTGTTSYEQYF. This chain connects TRBV10-3 to TRBJ2-7, with a possible D match to TRBD1 (6 bases). The germline V and J ends were trimmed by 7 bases and 0 bases, with 13 bases remaining between them. The CDR3 loop spans 14 amino acids. Germline-derived CDR1 and CDR2 are ENHRY and SYGVKD.

This clone was observed a few times. V and J are TRBV6-5 and TRBJ1-6; TRBD1 might be the D (5 bases). The CDR3 spans 15 residues. Trimming cost V 7 bases and J 7 bases, with 17 bases left between them. The germline V gene has CDR1 MNHEY and CDR2 SVGAGI. The CDR3 reads CASTQGQGGNSPLHF. The CDR3 DNA reads as TGTGCCAGCACTCAGGGCCAGGGTGGAAATTCACCCCTCCACTTT.

This clone was counted a single time. This rearrangement joins TRBV2 to TRBJ2-2; maybe TRBD2 (6 bases). V gave up 5 bases and J gave up 5 bases, with 12 bases separating them. CDR1 is SNHLY, CDR2 FYNNEI, per germline. The CDR3 is 14 amino acids. CDR3 bases: TGTGCCAGCAGTCCGGGAGCGTATACCGGGGAGCTGTTTTTT. Protein: CASSPGAYTGELFF.

The rearrangement uses TRBV18 and TRBJ2-7; 9 nucleotides match TRBD1. The CDR3 loop spans 15 amino acids. With 5 bases clipped from V and 4 bases from J, the junction kept 9 bases outside the gene matches. From germline, CDR1 is KGHSH and CDR2 LQKENI. The CDR3 nucleotides read TGTGCCAGCTCATCGTCCGGGACAGGGCCTTACGAGCAGTACTTC. Amino acids: CASSSSGTGPYEQYF.

This clone has only a few counts. The chain employs TRBV4-2 and TRBJ2-5, with 9 bases fitting TRBD2. In germline, CDR1 is LGHNA, CDR2 YNFKEQ. CDR3 length equals 15 residues. Trimming took 0 bases from V and 1 from J; bases not matched to a gene: 0. The CDR3 DNA follows: TGTGCCAGCAGCCAAGAGCGGGGGGGCCAAGAGACCCAGTACTTC. Amino acid sequence: CASSQERGGQETQYF.

The genes are TRBV6-1 and TRBJ1-3; tentatively, D is TRBD1 (6 bases). Trimming stripped 0 bases from V and 4 bases from J, with 10 bases between. CDR3 length: 15 amino acids. Germline-derived CDR1 and CDR2 are MNHNS and SASEGT. Written as DNA, the CDR3 is TGTGCCAGCAGTGAAGCGTTACAGGGAGGAAACACCATATATTTT. It is translated as CASSEALQGGNTIYF.

This chain joins TRBV18 and TRBJ1-1; no firm D call. The length of the CDR3 is 13 residues. Trimming shortened V by 2 bases and J by 6 bases, and 10 bases separated the two germline ends. From germline, CDR1 is KGHSH and CDR2 LQKENI. CDR3 protein: CASSPGPNAEAFF. Written as DNA, the CDR3 is TGTGCCAGCTCACCAGGCCCAAACGCTGAAGCTTTCTTT. Together with reference TRBV18 and TRBJ1-1, the CDR3 gives the full variable domain: NAGVMQNPRHLVRRRGQEARLRCSPMKGHSHVYWYRQLPEEGLKFMVYLQKENIIDESGMPKERFSAEFPKEGPSILRIQQVVRGDSAAYFCASSPGPNAEAFFGQGTRLTVV.

V is TRBV30 and J is TRBJ2-3, with 8 bases fitting TRBD1. Germline loops: CDR1 GTSNPN, CDR2 SVGIG (reference sequence). The V and J ends lost 4 bases and 3 bases, in that order; junction bases with no gene match: 9. This CDR3 is built from 15 residues. The CDR3 DNA reads as TGTGCCTGGAACCACCAGGGGGCGAAGACAGATACGCAGTATTTT. Its translation is CAWNHQGAKTDTQYF.

V is TRBV5-1 and J is TRBJ2-7; D perhaps matches TRBD2 (5 bases). Germline V gene data show CDR1 as SGHRS and CDR2 as YFSETQ. The CDR3 spans 13 residues. V was cut by 1 base and J by 7 bases, with 12 bases left in between. The CDR3 is CASSLFDSGEQYF. The CDR3 DNA sequence: TGCGCCAGCAGCTTGTTCGACTCGGGAGAGCAGTACTTC.